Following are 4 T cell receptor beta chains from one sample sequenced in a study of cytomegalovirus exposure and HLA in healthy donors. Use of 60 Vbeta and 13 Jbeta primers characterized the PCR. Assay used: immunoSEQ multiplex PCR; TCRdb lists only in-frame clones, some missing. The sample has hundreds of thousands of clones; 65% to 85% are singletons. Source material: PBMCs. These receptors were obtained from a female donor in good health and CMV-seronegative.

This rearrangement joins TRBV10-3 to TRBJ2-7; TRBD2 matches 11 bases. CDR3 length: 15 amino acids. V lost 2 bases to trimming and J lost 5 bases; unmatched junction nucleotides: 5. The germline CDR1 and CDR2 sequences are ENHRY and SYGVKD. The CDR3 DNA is TGTGCCATCAGTGAGACCGGGACTAGCGGCGACGAGCAGTACTTC. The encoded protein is CAISETGTSGDEQYF.

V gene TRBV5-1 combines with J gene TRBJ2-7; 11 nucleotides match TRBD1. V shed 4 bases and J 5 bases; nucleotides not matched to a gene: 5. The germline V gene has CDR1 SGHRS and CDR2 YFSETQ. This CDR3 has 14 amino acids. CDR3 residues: CASSLDRGLNEQYF. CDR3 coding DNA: TGCGCCAGCAGCCTGGACAGGGGGCTGAACGAGCAGTACTTC. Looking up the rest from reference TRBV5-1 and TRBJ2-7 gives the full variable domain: KAGVTQTPRYLIKTRGQQVTLSCSPISGHRSVSWYQQTPGQGLQFLFEYFSETQRNKGNFPGRFSGRQFSNSRSEMNVSTLELGDSALYLCASSLDRGLNEQYFGPGTRLTVT.

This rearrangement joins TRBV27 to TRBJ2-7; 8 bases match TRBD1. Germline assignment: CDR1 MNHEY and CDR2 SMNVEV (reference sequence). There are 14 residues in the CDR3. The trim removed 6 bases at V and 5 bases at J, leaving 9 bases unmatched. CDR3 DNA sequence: TGTGCCAGCAGCTCTCAGGGGGCGCGGCACGAGCAGTACTTC. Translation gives CASSSQGARHEQYF.

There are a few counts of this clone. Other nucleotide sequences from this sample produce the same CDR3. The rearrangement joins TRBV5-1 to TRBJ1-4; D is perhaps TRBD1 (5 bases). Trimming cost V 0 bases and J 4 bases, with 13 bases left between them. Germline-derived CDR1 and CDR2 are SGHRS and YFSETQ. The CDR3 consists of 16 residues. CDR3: CASSLVAGPGNEKLFF. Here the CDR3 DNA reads TGCGCCAGCAGCTTGGTCGCGGGGCCAGGTAATGAAAAACTGTTTTTT.